These 9 T cell receptor beta chains were all obtained from the same sample, sequenced in a study of cytomegalovirus exposure and HLA in healthy donors. The PCR had 60 Vbeta and 13 Jbeta primers. Measured with immunoSEQ multiplex PCR; TCRdb has only the in-frame clones, and not every one. The data show under 150,000 clones, 82% seen once. Sequencing was done on a sample of PBMCs. The receptors come from a male donor in good health and CMV-seronegative.

The chain joins TRBV7-6 to TRBJ2-5, with D unresolved. The CDR3 length is 13 residues. Germline V gives CDR1 SGHVS, CDR2 FNYEAQ. V shed 5 bases and J shed 4 bases, with 11 bases lying between them. The CDR3 DNA sequence: TGTGCCAGCAGCCGTTTTTCGAGAGAGACCCAGTACTTC. Its protein is CASSRFSRETQYF.

The rearrangement links TRBV5-1 to TRBJ2-5; 9 nucleotides line up with TRBD2. The CDR3 spans 15 residues. The V gene end was trimmed by 7 bases and the J gene end by 7 bases; junction bases not matched to a gene: 14. Germline loops: CDR1 SGHRS, CDR2 YFSETQ. The CDR3: CASWAEGGLAVTQYF. The DNA for the CDR3 is TGCGCCAGCTGGGCGGAGGGGGGACTAGCTGTGACCCAGTACTTC.

V gene TRBV29-1 combines with J gene TRBJ2-1; D is possibly TRBD1 (6 bases). V lost 4 bases and J lost 7, with 14 bases in between. In germline, CDR1 is SQVTM, CDR2 ANQGSEA. The CDR3 runs to 13 residues. The CDR3 nucleotides read TGCAGCGTTGGCGCAGGGGCTGGGAATGAGCAGTTCTTC. This translates into CSVGAGAGNEQFF.

There are a few counts of this clone. The chain carries TRBV14 and TRBJ2-7; D may be TRBD1 (5 bases). The CDR3 contains 15 residues. Germline V gene data show CDR1 as SGHDN and CDR2 as FVKESK. The V end lost 4 bases, the J end lost 2 bases, and 15 bases lay between the germline ends. The CDR3 loop is CASSPLDSSPYEQYF. The CDR3 DNA reads TGTGCCAGCAGCCCCTTAGACAGTTCACCCTACGAGCAGTACTTC.

The chain has TRBV6-5 and TRBJ1-5; D call uncertain. Germline CDR1 MNHEY, CDR2 SVGAGI. The CDR3 totals 13 residues. The V gene lost 7 bases and the J gene lost 5 bases, with 12 bases spanning the gap. The CDR3 protein is CASTPRPDQPQHF. The DNA of the CDR3 is TGTGCCAGCACCCCGAGGCCGGATCAGCCCCAGCATTTT.

The gene calls are TRBV7-2 and TRBJ1-2, with 9 bases fitting TRBD1. The CDR3 has 15 amino acids. CDR1 and CDR2 from the germline V gene are SGHTA and FQGNSA. The V gene end was trimmed by 3 bases and the J gene end by 6 bases; junction bases not matched to a gene: 8. The CDR3 here is CASSFNRGREDGYTF. DNA for the CDR3: TGTGCCAGCAGCTTCAACAGGGGGCGGGAGGATGGCTACACCTTC.

This clone was counted a single time. The rearrangement links TRBV18 to TRBJ1-4, with a weak D call TRBD1 (6 bases). Germline assignment: CDR1 KGHSH and CDR2 LQKENI. Trimming removed 2 bases from V and 8 bases from J, with 15 bases in between. The CDR3 is made up of 15 amino acids. CDR3 residues: CASSPTGGQEEKLFF. The CDR3 nucleotides are TGTGCCAGCTCACCAACCGGGGGGCAGGAAGAAAAACTGTTTTTT.

The rearrangement links TRBV6-6 to TRBJ2-7; D perhaps matches TRBD1 (6 bases). The germline CDR1 and CDR2 sequences are MNHNY and SVGAGI (reference sequence). V shed 6 bases and J shed 8 bases, with 26 bases lying between them. The CDR3 extends over 16 amino acids. CDR3 coding DNA: TGTGCCAGCAGCCTGAGAGAGACAGGAGGCCGGGTGAAGCAGTACTTC. This sequence encodes CASSLRETGGRVKQYF.

The CDR3 reads CATRPTGGHFYEQYF. The CDR3 coding sequence is TGTGCCACTAGACCGACAGGGGGGCATTTCTACGAGCAGTACTTC. This rearrangement joins TRBV11-2 to TRBJ2-7; 9 nucleotides agree with TRBD1. Trimming cost V 10 bases and J 3 bases; bases outside gene matches: 13. The germline CDR1 and CDR2 sequences are SGHAT and FQNNGV. The CDR3 extends over 15 amino acids.